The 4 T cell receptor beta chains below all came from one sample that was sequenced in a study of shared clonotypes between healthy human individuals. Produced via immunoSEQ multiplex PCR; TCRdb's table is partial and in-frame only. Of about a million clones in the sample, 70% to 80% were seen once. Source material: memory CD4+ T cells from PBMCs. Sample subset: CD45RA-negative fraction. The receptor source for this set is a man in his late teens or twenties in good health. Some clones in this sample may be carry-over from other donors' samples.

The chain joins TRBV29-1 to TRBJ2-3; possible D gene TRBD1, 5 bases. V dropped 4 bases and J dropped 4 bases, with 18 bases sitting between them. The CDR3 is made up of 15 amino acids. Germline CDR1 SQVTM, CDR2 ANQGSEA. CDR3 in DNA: TGCAGCGTTGTAACCACAGGCGGTCCCGCAGATACGCAGTATTTT. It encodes CSVVTTGGPADTQYF.

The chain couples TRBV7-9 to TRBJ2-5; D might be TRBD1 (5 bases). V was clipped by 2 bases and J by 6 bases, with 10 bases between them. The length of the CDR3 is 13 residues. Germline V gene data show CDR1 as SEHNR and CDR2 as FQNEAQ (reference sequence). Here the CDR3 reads CASSLRGSQTQYF. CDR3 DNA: TGTGCCAGCAGCTTAAGGGGATCACAGACCCAGTACTTC.

The CDR3 sequence: CASRPDRAYEQYF. CDR3 sequence (DNA): TGTGCCAGCAGGCCGGACAGGGCCTACGAGCAGTACTTC. The chain couples TRBV2 to TRBJ2-7; 8 bases fit TRBD1. CDR3 length equals 13 residues. V lost 6 bases to trimming and J lost 2 bases; unmatched junction nucleotides: 3. CDR1 is SNHLY, CDR2 FYNNEI, per germline.

Written as DNA, the CDR3 is TGTGCCAGCAGTTTATCTAGGGCAGGCGATAGCTCCTACGAGCAGTACTTC. Encoded protein: CASSLSRAGDSSYEQYF. V usage is TRBV27 and J usage is TRBJ2-7; no clear D gene. The CDR3 is 17 amino acids. V was cut by 0 bases and J by 0 bases, with 15 bases left in between. Germline V gene sequence: CDR1 MNHEY, CDR2 SMNVEV (reference sequence).